The 16 T cell receptor beta chains in this list originate from one sample, sequenced in a study of cytomegalovirus exposure and HLA in healthy donors. Profiled with immunoSEQ multiplex PCR; TCRdb holds only in-frame clones, not every one. Of around 150,000 clones in the sample, around 82% were seen once. Sequencing used PBMCs. These receptors all stem from a man aged 25 to 40 in good health and CMV-seropositive.

This clone was observed a single time. This chain joins TRBV2 and TRBJ2-3, with TRBD1 matching 11 bases. There are 16 residues in the CDR3. The germline CDR1 and CDR2 sequences are SNHLY and FYNNEI. V lost 10 bases, J lost 4 bases, and 13 bases stayed unmatched. The CDR3 here is CATIPGTGGFPDTQYF. For the CDR3, the DNA is TGTGCCACCATTCCCGGGACAGGGGGGTTTCCAGATACGCAGTATTTT.

The chain recombines TRBV5-4 with TRBJ2-5; D is uncertain. The CDR3 covers 11 residues. With 4 bases removed from V and 1 base from J, the gap between germline ends came to 2 bases. Per germline, CDR1 SGHNT and CDR2 YYREEE (reference sequence). The CDR3 protein is CASSLQETQYF. In DNA form, the CDR3 reads TGTGCCAGCAGCCTCCAAGAGACCCAGTACTTC. The whole variable domain, filled in from reference TRBV5-4 and TRBJ2-5, reads ETGVTQSPTHLIKTRGQQVTLRCSSQSGHNTVSWYQQALGQGPQFIFQYYREEENGRGNFPPRFSGLQFPNYSSELNVNALELDDSALYLCASSLQETQYFGPGTRLLVL.

The chain carries TRBV5-6 and TRBJ1-2, with TRBD1 as a possible D gene (5 bases). V lost 2 bases, J lost 7 bases, and 12 bases lay in between. Germline V CDR1 and CDR2: SGHDT, YYEEEE. This CDR3 has 13 amino acids. The CDR3 here is CASSLVRAFGYTF. The CDR3 nucleotides are TGTGCCAGCAGCTTAGTCAGGGCCTTTGGCTACACCTTC.

V usage is TRBV9 and J usage is TRBJ2-7; 9 bases map to TRBD1. The germline gives CDR1 SGDLS, CDR2 YYNGEE. V lost 3 bases, J lost 5 bases, and 0 bases stayed unmatched. CDR3 length: 12 residues. CDR3 residues: CASSGTGDEQYF. CDR3 DNA sequence: TGTGCCAGCAGCGGGACAGGGGACGAGCAGTACTTC.

A few counts support this clone. The rearrangement joins TRBV16 to TRBJ2-5, with a tentative D call TRBD2 (5 bases). The CDR3 loop spans 15 amino acids. Trimming took 3 bases from V and 0 from J, leaving 11 bases between them. From germline, CDR1 is KGHSY and CDR2 FQNENV. As DNA, the CDR3 is TGTGCCAGCAGCCACCAACCCGGGGACCAAGAGACCCAGTACTTC. Translated, it gives CASSHQPGDQETQYF.

The chain carries TRBV25-1 and TRBJ2-2; 9 bases map to TRBD1. V lost 3 bases, J lost 1 base, and 3 bases stayed unmatched. Germline V gene lookup returns CDR1 MGHDK and CDR2 SYGVNS. This CDR3 is built from 16 residues. CDR3 DNA: TGTGCCAGCAGTGATGACAGGGGGTGGAACACCGGGGAGCTGTTTTTT. It codes for CASSDDRGWNTGELFF. The whole variable domain, filled in from reference TRBV25-1 and TRBJ2-2, reads EADIYQTPRYLVIGTGKKITLECSQTMGHDKMYWYQQDPGMELHLIHYSYGVNSTEKGDLSSESTVSRIRTEHFPLTLESARPSHTSQYLCASSDDRGWNTGELFFGEGSRLTVL.

The rearrangement links TRBV9 to TRBJ2-1, with 8 bases that match TRBD2. Unmatched junction bases numbered 7, after V lost 3 bases and J lost 2 bases. CDR1 is SGDLS, CDR2 YYNGEE, per germline. The CDR3 covers 16 residues. This CDR3 reads CASSASQREPYNEQFF. The CDR3 DNA reads TGTGCCAGCAGCGCCTCCCAGCGGGAGCCCTACAATGAGCAGTTCTTC.

The J gene is TRBJ1-2, the V gene TRBV28, with a weak D call TRBD1 (6 bases). Germline loops: CDR1 MDHEN, CDR2 SYDVKM. V shed 8 bases and J shed 4 bases, with 38 bases lying between them. There are 21 residues in the CDR3. In DNA form, the CDR3 reads TGTGCCAGCTACTCTCCTCACGGGGGGACAAAAGGAAGCGGTTCGTTCTATGGCTACACCTTC. Amino acids: CASYSPHGGTKGSGSFYGYTF.

This chain uses TRBV5-5 with TRBJ2-7, with D possibly being TRBD2 (5 bases). Germline-derived CDR1 and CDR2 are SGHKS and YYEKEE (reference sequence). Between the trimmed V and J ends, which lost 6 bases and 6 bases, there was a span of 10 bases. This CDR3 is built from 11 residues. The CDR3 sequence is CASIGGGEQYF. CDR3 coding DNA: TGTGCCAGCATTGGAGGAGGCGAGCAGTACTTC.

This clone was seen only once. V usage is TRBV5-4 and J usage is TRBJ2-7, with D maybe TRBD1 (5 bases). V lost 4 bases to trimming and J lost 3 bases, with 17 bases between them. The CDR3 runs 15 residues. Looked up from germline, CDR1 is SGHNT and CDR2 is YYREEE (reference sequence). In DNA, the CDR3 is TGTGCCAGCAGCACACCGGACACTCCCCACTACGAGCAGTACTTC. This encodes CASSTPDTPHYEQYF.

The chain links TRBV19 to TRBJ1-6; no definite D call. The CDR3 loop spans 15 amino acids. In germline, CDR1 is LNHDA, CDR2 SQIVND (reference sequence). The germline V and J ends were trimmed by 1 base and 5 bases, with 9 bases remaining between them. CDR3 in DNA: TGTGCCAGTAGTATAGTGGCCAATAATAATTCACCCCTCCACTTT. Residues: CASSIVANNNSPLHF.

In DNA form, the CDR3 reads TGCAGCGTTCTGGCAGAAGCCTACGAGCAGTACTTC. This sequence encodes CSVLAEAYEQYF. The V gene is TRBV29-1, the J gene TRBJ2-7; D is undetermined. The germline V gene encodes CDR1 SQVTM and CDR2 ANQGSEA. The CDR3 is 12 residues long. Trimming removed 5 bases at V and 2 bases at J, with 10 bases between.

The rearrangement joins TRBV7-2 to TRBJ1-5; the match to TRBD1 covers 7 bases. This CDR3 is built from 14 residues. J lost 5 bases, V lost 5 bases, and 6 bases had no gene match. Germline CDR1 is SGHTA and CDR2 is FQGNSA. Here the CDR3 reads CASSPRTGDQPQHF. The CDR3 region has the DNA TGTGCCAGCAGCCCTCGGACAGGTGATCAGCCCCAGCATTTT. Based on the CDR3 plus reference TRBV7-2 and TRBJ1-5, the full variable domain is GAGVSQSPSNKVTEKGKDVELRCDPISGHTALYWYRQSLGQGLEFLIYFQGNSAPDKSGLPSDRFSAERTGGSVSTLTIQRTQQEDSAVYLCASSPRTGDQPQHFGDGTRLSIL.

This sequence joins TRBV7-9 and TRBJ2-3; no definite D call. This CDR3 has 14 amino acids. The V end was cut by 5 bases, the J end by 11 bases, with 20 bases between. Per germline, CDR1 SEHNR and CDR2 FQNEAQ (reference sequence). CDR3 coding DNA: TGTGCCAGCAGCCCTTCAGCATGGGCCGTAGGGCAGTATTTT. It is translated as CASSPSAWAVGQYF.

This clone was observed a handful of times. The rearrangement joins TRBV7-2 to TRBJ2-1; D is ambiguous. The CDR3 has 13 amino acids. The germline V gene has CDR1 SGHTA and CDR2 FQGNSA. The V end was cut by 5 bases, the J end by 0 bases, with 5 bases between. Here the CDR3 reads CASSISSYNEQFF. The CDR3 DNA reads TGTGCCAGCAGCATCAGCTCCTACAATGAGCAGTTCTTC. The whole variable domain, filled in from reference TRBV7-2 and TRBJ2-1, reads GAGVSQSPSNKVTEKGKDVELRCDPISGHTALYWYRQSLGQGLEFLIYFQGNSAPDKSGLPSDRFSAERTGGSVSTLTIQRTQQEDSAVYLCASSISSYNEQFFGPGTRLTVL.

The gene calls are TRBV5-4 and TRBJ2-1; TRBD2 might be the D (6 bases). Germline V gene sequence: CDR1 SGHNT, CDR2 YYREEE (reference sequence). Trimming pared 0 bases from V and 4 bases from J, leaving 11 bases between. There are 15 residues in the CDR3. The CDR3 region has the DNA TGTGCCAGCAGCTTGGGAGGGACTCTGTACAATGAGCAGTTCTTC. This encodes CASSLGGTLYNEQFF. Drawing the rest from reference TRBV5-4 and TRBJ2-1, the complete variable domain is ETGVTQSPTHLIKTRGQQVTLRCSSQSGHNTVSWYQQALGQGPQFIFQYYREEENGRGNFPPRFSGLQFPNYSSELNVNALELDDSALYLCASSLGGTLYNEQFFGPGTRLTVL.